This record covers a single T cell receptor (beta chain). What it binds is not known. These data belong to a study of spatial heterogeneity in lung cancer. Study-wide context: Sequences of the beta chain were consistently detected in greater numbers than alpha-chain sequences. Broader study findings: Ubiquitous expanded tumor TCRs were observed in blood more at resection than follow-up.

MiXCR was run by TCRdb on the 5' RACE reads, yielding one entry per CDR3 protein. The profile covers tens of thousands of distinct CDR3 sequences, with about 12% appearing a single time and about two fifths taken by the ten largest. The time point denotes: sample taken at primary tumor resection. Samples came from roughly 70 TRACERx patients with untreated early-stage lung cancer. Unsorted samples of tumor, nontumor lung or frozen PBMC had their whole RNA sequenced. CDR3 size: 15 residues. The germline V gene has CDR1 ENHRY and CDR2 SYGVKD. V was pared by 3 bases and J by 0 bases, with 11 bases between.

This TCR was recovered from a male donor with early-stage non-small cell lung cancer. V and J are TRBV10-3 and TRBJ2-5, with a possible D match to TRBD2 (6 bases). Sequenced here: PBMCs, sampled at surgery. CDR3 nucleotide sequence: TGTGCCATCAGTGATGGGGCGGGGAACCAAGAGACCCAGTACTTC. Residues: CAISDGAGNQETQYF.